The 20 T cell receptor beta chains below were found in one sample sequenced in a study of T cell responses to AZD1222 COVID-19 vaccine. Profiled with immunoSEQ multiplex PCR; TCRdb holds only in-frame clones, not every one. The sample records some 120,000 clones, 89% being singletons. The source material was peripheral blood, sampled 28 days after the second AZD1222 dose. All receptors come from an adult who received the AZD1222 COVID-19 vaccine.

The chain combines TRBV27 with TRBJ1-1; weak D call: TRBD1 (5 bases). The CDR3 contains 14 residues. Germline CDR1 MNHEY, CDR2 SMNVEV (reference sequence). With 6 bases removed from V and 1 base from J, the gap between germline ends came to 12 bases. The CDR3 DNA follows: TGTGCCAGCAGCCACGGGACGGAGAACACTGAAGCTTTCTTT. Its protein product is CASSHGTENTEAFF.

The rearrangement joins TRBV6-5 to TRBJ2-1; D remains ambiguous. Per the germline V gene, CDR1 is MNHEY and CDR2 is SVGAGI. Trimming left V 1 base short and J 6 bases short, with 7 bases between. The length of the CDR3 is 13 residues. The CDR3 DNA sequence: TGTGCCAGCAGTTACTTACAGCGCAATGAGCAGTTCTTC. Translated, it gives CASSYLQRNEQFF.

Here the CDR3 DNA reads TGTGCCAGCAGTACCGGGACAGGGCTGGAAAAACTGTTTTTT. Its translation: CASSTGTGLEKLFF. The chain combines TRBV2 with TRBJ1-4; 9 positions match TRBD1. V lost 5 bases and J lost 8; bases outside the gene matches: 6. Germline V CDR1 and CDR2: SNHLY, FYNNEI. The CDR3 has 14 amino acids.

J is TRBJ1-5 and V is TRBV5-5; perhaps TRBD1 as D (5 bases). V lost 0 bases to trimming and J lost 2 bases, with 12 bases between them. Germline V gene sequence: CDR1 SGHKS, CDR2 YYEKEE (reference sequence). The CDR3 is 16 residues long. CDR3 loop: CASSLGEGRGNQPQHF. The CDR3 region has the DNA TGTGCCAGCAGCTTGGGAGAGGGGCGCGGCAATCAGCCCCAGCATTTT.

The chain links TRBV5-1 to TRBJ2-7; D not certain. V was pared by 0 bases and J by 3 bases, with 16 bases between. In germline, CDR1 is SGHRS, CDR2 YFSETQ. The CDR3 sequence is 16 residues long. CDR3 DNA: TGCGCCAGCAGCTTGGCCCGGTATACTCAGGACTACGAGCAGTACTTC. This codes for CASSLARYTQDYEQYF.

The chain couples TRBV5-1 to TRBJ1-1, with 8 bases aligning to TRBD1. After removal of 0 bases from V and 8 bases from J, the junction contained 0 bases not matched to a gene. Germline loops: CDR1 SGHRS, CDR2 YFSETQ. This CDR3 contains 12 residues. In nucleotides, the CDR3 is TGCGCCAGCAGCTTGGGGGACAGGGAAGCTTTCTTT. Translated: CASSLGDREAFF.

The CDR3 sequence is CASSQVTGQGNTIYF. In DNA, the CDR3 is TGTGCCAGCAGCCAAGTGACCGGACAGGGAAACACCATATATTTT. This chain connects TRBV3-1 (or the pseudogene TRBV3-2) to TRBJ1-3; the D gene is possibly TRBD1 (6 bases). Trimming shortened V by 1 base and J by 4 bases, and 11 bases separated the two germline ends. The CDR3 is made up of 15 amino acids. Germline V gene sequence: CDR1 LGHDT, CDR2 YNNKEL (reference sequence).

The V gene is TRBV6-5, the J gene TRBJ1-2, with 7 bases that match TRBD1. With V trimmed by 6 bases and J by 4 bases, 11 bases remained unmatched. The CDR3 extends over 15 amino acids. Germline V gives CDR1 MNHEY, CDR2 SVGAGI. CDR3 in amino acids: CASSSPTGYGYGYTF. CDR3 nucleotides: TGTGCCAGCAGCAGTCCGACAGGGTATGGCTATGGCTACACCTTC.

The genes are TRBV7-3 and TRBJ2-2, with D perhaps TRBD2 (5 bases). V lost 5 bases, J lost 6 bases, and 13 bases lay in between. Germline V gene data show CDR1 as SGHTA and CDR2 as FQGTGA. The CDR3 sequence is 14 residues long. The CDR3, as DNA: TGTGCCAGCAGCACGTCTAGCCCCCCCGGGGAGCTGTTTTTT. Translated, it gives CASSTSSPPGELFF.

The chain carries TRBV6-5 and TRBJ1-6; D gene uncertain. The V end was cut by 8 bases, the J end by 14 bases, with 13 bases between. The CDR3 is 11 residues long. Germline CDR1 is MNHEY and CDR2 is SVGAGI. CDR3 nucleotides: TGTGCCAGCCAGGAGAGTGGGACCCTCCACTTT. Its translation is CASQESGTLHF.

This chain joins TRBV6-5 and TRBJ1-1; the D gene is possibly TRBD1 (6 bases). Germline CDR1 and CDR2: MNHEY and SVGAGI. With 7 bases removed from V and 6 bases from J, the gap between germline ends came to 15 bases. The CDR3 loop spans 13 amino acids. The CDR3 loop is CASTPDRRAEAFF. In DNA form, the CDR3 reads TGTGCCAGCACCCCTGACAGGCGCGCTGAAGCTTTCTTT.

The chain recombines TRBV7-2 with TRBJ2-7; no clear D gene. Germline V gene data show CDR1 as SGHTA and CDR2 as FQGNSA. This CDR3 contains 14 residues. V was pared by 5 bases and J by 4 bases, with 15 bases between. In DNA form, the CDR3 reads TGTGCCAGCAGCCCCCGCCCGGTCCATTACGAGCAGTACTTC. Translating gives CASSPRPVHYEQYF.

This chain joins TRBV5-4 and TRBJ2-3; D gene uncertain. Germline CDR1 reads SGHNT; CDR2 reads YYREEE (reference sequence). CDR3 length equals 14 residues. V lost 0 bases and J 2 bases, leaving 7 bases between the germline ends. The CDR3: CASSLDTITDTQYF. CDR3 coding DNA: TGTGCCAGCAGCTTGGATACCATCACAGATACGCAGTATTTT.

The chain combines TRBV27 with TRBJ2-3; 9 bases align to TRBD2. The CDR3 length is 19 residues. Germline values: CDR1 MNHEY, CDR2 SMNVEV (reference sequence). V lost 1 base and J lost 2; bases outside the gene matches: 13. CDR3 region: CASSLFVVVLAGPTDTQYF. CDR3 bases: TGTGCCAGCAGTTTATTCGTAGTGGTCCTAGCGGGGCCCACAGATACGCAGTATTTT.

This chain uses TRBV7-5 with TRBJ1-6. TRBV7-5 corresponds to a pseudogene. The CDR3 is made up of 11 amino acids. DNA of the CDR3: TGTGTCAGAAGCTTAAACTCACCCCTCCACTTT. It specifies CVRSLNSPLHF.

V and J are TRBV2 and TRBJ2-3, with D uncertain. CDR3 length: 11 residues. The V gene lost 7 bases and the J gene lost 5 bases, with 7 bases spanning the gap. CDR1 is SNHLY, CDR2 FYNNEI, per germline. In DNA form, the CDR3 reads TGTGCCAGCACCATTATAGATACGCAGTATTTT. Protein sequence: CASTIIDTQYF.

This chain joins TRBV5-1 and TRBJ2-7; tentatively, D is TRBD2 (5 bases). Germline V gene lookup returns CDR1 SGHRS and CDR2 YFSETQ. This CDR3 spans 17 amino acids. Trimming pared 1 base from V and 2 bases from J, leaving 19 bases between. CDR3 nucleotides: TGCGCCAGCAGCTTGAAAGGGAGTGGATTAACCGCCTACGAGCAGTACTTC. It translates to CASSLKGSGLTAYEQYF. The entire variable domain, with the rest obtained from reference TRBV5-1 and TRBJ2-7, is as follows: KAGVTQTPRYLIKTRGQQVTLSCSPISGHRSVSWYQQTPGQGLQFLFEYFSETQRNKGNFPGRFSGRQFSNSRSEMNVSTLELGDSALYLCASSLKGSGLTAYEQYFGPGTRLTVT.

V gene TRBV12-3 or TRBV12-4 combines with J gene TRBJ1-2, with TRBD1 as a possible D gene (5 bases). V was cut by 4 bases and J by 7 bases, with 13 bases left in between. The CDR3 has 13 amino acids. CDR3 loop: CASSYLRQGGYTF. The CDR3 DNA reads as TGTGCCAGCAGTTATCTCCGGCAGGGTGGCTACACCTTC.

The chain carries TRBV10-2 and TRBJ1-1; TRBD1 agrees at 9 bases. The CDR3 is 15 amino acids. The germline gives CDR1 WSHSY, CDR2 SAAADI. Trimming removed 6 bases from V and 0 bases from J; junction bases left unmatched: 5. This CDR3 is CASRGTGFMNTEAFF. The CDR3 nucleotides are TGCGCCAGCAGGGGGACAGGGTTCATGAACACTGAAGCTTTCTTT.

V usage is TRBV5-4 and J usage is TRBJ2-1; 14 bases fit TRBD2. The CDR3 contains 17 residues. Germline assignment: CDR1 SGHNT and CDR2 YYREEE (reference sequence). J gave up 7 bases and V 4 bases, and 10 bases lay outside the gene matches. CDR3 DNA sequence: TGTGCCAGCAGCGGACGACTAGCGGGAGGGGGTAGTAATGAGCAGTTCTTC. This gives the protein CASSGRLAGGGSNEQFF. The variable domain in full, with the rest retrieved from reference TRBV5-4 and TRBJ2-1, is ETGVTQSPTHLIKTRGQQVTLRCSSQSGHNTVSWYQQALGQGPQFIFQYYREEENGRGNFPPRFSGLQFPNYSSELNVNALELDDSALYLCASSGRLAGGGSNEQFFGPGTRLTVL.